Only a few counts were recorded for the clone carrying this T cell receptor beta chain. The sample is drawn from a study of human T cells and chemical hapten exposure. MiXCR was run by TCRdb on the RACE reads, yielding one entry per CDR3 protein. The profile shows 95,000 to 150,000 distinct CDR3 sequences, about 13% of them singletons. Indicated time point: patch test 1, 2 weeks after DPC sensitization. Treatment described: therapeutic diphenylcyclopropenone sensitization with weekly scalp DPC. V dropped 3 bases and J dropped 3; count of bases not matched to a gene: 3. CDR1 is SEHNR and CDR2 is FQNEAQ in the germline V gene (reference sequence). CDR3 length: 14 amino acids.

The material sequenced was whole blood, taken in connection with sensitization to the hapten diphenylcyclopropenone (DPC). The chain combines TRBV7-9 with TRBJ2-7; 9 bases align to TRBD1. This sequence originates from a man aged 18 to 30 with alopecia areata. Some clones in this sample may be carry-over from other donors' samples. The CDR3 region is CASSFRQGDYEQYF. In DNA form, the CDR3 reads TGTGCCAGCAGCTTCCGACAGGGGGACTACGAGCAGTACTTC.